This section outlines one T cell receptor beta chain sequence together with its context. The antigen remains unidentified. The PCR had 60 Vbeta and 13 Jbeta primers. The repertoire was sequenced with immunoSEQ multiplex PCR; TCRdb's copy has only in-frame clones and lacks some. The repertoire has about 190,000 clones, over 70% of them found once; the top ten carry 3.5% to 4%. The CDR3 consists of 12 residues. CDR1 and CDR2 from the germline V gene are SGHTS and YDEGEE. Trimming took off 3 bases at V and 5 bases at J, with 5 bases between the two ends. These data belong to a study of cytomegalovirus exposure and HLA in healthy donors. Study-wide points: Despite most TCR sequences being rare, some public TCRs occurred in many donors.

The chain carries TRBV5-8 and TRBJ1-4; D not certain. Sample: PBMCs. This receptor was taken from a man in his fifties in good health and CMV-seronegative. CDR3 DNA sequence: TGTGCCAGCAGCTCCTTAAATGAAAAACTGTTTTTT. It yields the protein CASSSLNEKLFF.